These T cell receptor beta chains were read from a single sample in a study of blood T cell repertoires in COVID-19. Libraries were prepared by immunoSEQ multiplex PCR; TCRdb keeps only in-frame clonotypes and omits some of them. The sample contains around 200,000 clones, roughly nine tenths of which appear only once. Sequencing used peripheral blood. The receptors originated from a man aged 40-55 years with acute or convalescent COVID-19. The CDR3 runs from the conserved cysteine through the conserved F or W. Each record gives: V gene, D gene, J gene, clone size, CDR3 DNA, CDR3 protein. A D gene is named only where the DNA matches it firmly. Size tells how often a clone was seen (once, few, many) or the class of an expanded clone, and some rows leave it out.

TRBV5-5	NA	TRBJ1-2	NA	TGTGCCAGCAGCTTGTACTCGAGTCCTCAAGGAGGCTATGGCTACACCTTC	CASSLYSSPQGGYGYTF
TRBV19	TRBD1	TRBJ1-2	once	TGTGCCAGTAGTGGACAGGGCCTCCAAGCACCTAACTATGGCTACACCTTC	CASSGQGLQAPNYGYTF
TRBV4-3	TRBD2	TRBJ2-2	once	TGCGCCAGCAGCCCCTTCGGGACTAGCGGGAGGGATGCCGGGGAGCTGTTTTTT	CASSPFGTSGRDAGELFF
TRBV7-2	NA	TRBJ1-2	NA	TGTGCCAGGGGGGGGCTAGGGTATGGCTACACCTTC	CARGGLGYGYTF
TRBV19	NA	TRBJ1-2	NA	TGTGCCAGTAGTATAGATCCCGTTGAGGGCTACACCTTC	CASSIDPVEGYTF
TRBV4-2	TRBD1	TRBJ2-5	NA	TGTGCCAGCAGCCAAGATTATGGACAGGGCTTGGAGACCCAGTACTTC	CASSQDYGQGLETQYF
TRBV5-1	TRBD1	TRBJ1-1	NA	TGCGCCAGCAGCTTCCTACAGGGGGGAGGGACTGAAGCTTTCTTT	CASSFLQGGGTEAFF
TRBV19	TRBD2	TRBJ2-7	NA	TGTGCCAGTAGTAGACTAGCGGGCTCTTCCTACGAGCAGTACTTC	CASSRLAGSSYEQYF
TRBV30	TRBD1	TRBJ2-2	NA	TGTGCCTACTACAGGGGTGGTACCGGGGAGCTGTTTTTT	CAYYRGGTGELFF
TRBV6-5	NA	TRBJ2-5	NA	TGTGCCAGCAGCCGCCTAGCTTCACAAGAGACCCAGTACTTC	CASSRLASQETQYF
TRBV19	TRBD1	TRBJ2-5	NA	TGTGCCAGTAGTAGGGCAGGGGGCGTGGGGGAGACCCAGTACTTC	CASSRAGGVGETQYF
TRBV18	TRBD1	TRBJ1-3	NA	TGTGCCAGCTCACTCTCCGGGACAGGGAAAGGAAACACCATATATTTT	CASSLSGTGKGNTIYF
TRBV19	NA	TRBJ1-5	many	TGTGCCAGTACCCTTATGAGGGGAGGGGATCAGCCCCAGCATTTT	CASTLMRGGDQPQHF
TRBV5-5	TRBD2	TRBJ2-3	NA	TGTGCCAGCAGCTTGGGGCTAGCGGGATCGACAGATACGCAGTATTTT	CASSLGLAGSTDTQYF
TRBV7-2	NA	TRBJ2-7	once	TGTGCCAGCAGTAGAGACTTCCCTGCCGAGCAGTACTTC	CASSRDFPAEQYF
TRBV6-5	NA	TRBJ1-1	NA	TGTGCCAGCAAGGTGGGGGGGGAGACTGAAGCTTTCTTT	CASKVGGETEAFF
TRBV18	TRBD1	TRBJ2-3	NA	TGTGCCAGCTCACCACCGGTCGGGGACAGGGACCTGACAGATACGCAGTATTTT	CASSPPVGDRDLTDTQYF
TRBV18	TRBD2	TRBJ2-2	NA	TGTGCCAGCTCACCCCAGCGGGGCTCGAACACCGGGGAGCTGTTTTTT	CASSPQRGSNTGELFF
TRBV28	TRBD1	TRBJ2-2	few	TGTGCCAGCAGTCTTCGGACAGGGGGGACGAACACCGGGGAGCTGTTTTTT	CASSLRTGGTNTGELFF
TRBV13	TRBD2	TRBJ2-7	NA	TGTGCCAGCAGCTTCAAGTGGCGGGGGGGACTCTACGAGCAGTACTTC	CASSFKWRGGLYEQYF
TRBV5-1	NA	TRBJ2-2	NA	TGCGCCAGCAGCTTCTACAGGGATGGCACCGGGGAGCTGTTTTTT	CASSFYRDGTGELFF
TRBV20-1	TRBD2	TRBJ2-5	NA	TGCAGTGCTAGTTTGGCGGGGGGGGTCCGGGAGACCCAGTACTTC	CSASLAGGVRETQYF
TRBV6-5	NA	TRBJ1-4	NA	TGTGCCAGCAGTTACTCGAAGCAGGGAAAACTGTTTTTT	CASSYSKQGKLFF
TRBV27	NA	TRBJ1-5	NA	TGTGCCAGCAGTTTTCCCCCCGACAGGCCGGATAGCAATCAGCCCCAGCATTTT	CASSFPPDRPDSNQPQHF
TRBV19	NA	TRBJ1-5	NA	TGTGCCAGTAGGGAGACGCAGGGTGGGGATCAGCCCCAGCATTTT	CASRETQGGDQPQHF
TRBV4-1	NA	TRBJ1-1	NA	TGCGCCAGCGGATCTCCCGGGGGTCGTAGGACTGAAGCTTTCTTT	CASGSPGGRRTEAFF
TRBV28	NA	TRBJ2-7	NA	TGTGCCAGCAGTCAGGGACTTCCCCTCTCCTACGAGCAGTACTTC	CASSQGLPLSYEQYF
TRBV18	NA	TRBJ2-7	NA	TGTGCCAGCTCACCACCAGGGGGGGGCTACGAGCAGTACTTC	CASSPPGGGYEQYF
TRBV29-1	TRBD2	TRBJ2-1	NA	TGCAGCGTGGGAGGGACTAGCAATGAGCAGTTCTTC	CSVGGTSNEQFF
TRBV11-2	TRBD1	TRBJ1-5	NA	TGTGCCAGCAGCTTTGAGGGGGCAGAAAGCCATCAGCCCCAGCATTTT	CASSFEGAESHQPQHF
TRBV7-9	NA	TRBJ1-2	NA	TGTGCCAGCAGCCCCGGTATGCATGGCTACACCTTC	CASSPGMHGYTF
TRBV7-6	NA	TRBJ2-2	once	TGTGCCAGCACCCCCCGACTGGACACCGGGGAGCTGTTTTTT	CASTPRLDTGELFF
TRBV14	NA	TRBJ1-2	few	TGTGCCAGCAGCCAGCAGGGCCATTATGGCTACACCTTC	CASSQQGHYGYTF
TRBV6-2/TRBV6-3	TRBD2	TRBJ2-2	NA	TGTGCCAGCAGTTCCCCGGGACTACTGCCGACCGGGGAGCTGTTTTTT	CASSSPGLLPTGELFF
TRBV5-6	TRBD1	TRBJ1-1	once	TGTGCCAGCAGCTTGGGGGGGACAGGTCCGTACACTGAAGCTTTCTTT	CASSLGGTGPYTEAFF
TRBV18	TRBD1	TRBJ2-7	NA	TGTGCCAGCTCACCCGATCCGGGACAGAGCTCCTACGAGCAGTACTTC	CASSPDPGQSSYEQYF
TRBV21-1	NA	TRBJ2-2	NA	TGTGCCAGCAGCAGTCTCCGGGGGGTGCGGGCCGGGGAGCTGTTTTTT	CASSSLRGVRAGELFF
TRBV2	NA	TRBJ2-2	NA	TGTGCCAGCAGTGAAGATCCTGACTACACCGGGGAGCTGTTTTTT	CASSEDPDYTGELFF
TRBV29-1	NA	TRBJ2-6	NA	TGCAGCGTTGAAGATCTCCCTGTCAGGTCTGGGGCCAACGTCCTGACTTTC	CSVEDLPVRSGANVLTF
TRBV5-8	TRBD1	TRBJ2-2	few	TGTGCCAGCAGCTTGGACAGGGGAATGTTTAACACCGGGGAGCTGTTTTTT	CASSLDRGMFNTGELFF
TRBV9	TRBD1	TRBJ1-1	NA	TGTGCCAGCAGCCTGACAGGGGGTGAGCTGACGGCTGAAGCTTTCTTT	CASSLTGGELTAEAFF
TRBV7-6	TRBD1	TRBJ1-6	NA	TGTGCCAGCAGCTTAGGTAACAGGGGCGCGAATTCACCCCTCCACTTT	CASSLGNRGANSPLHF
TRBV29-1	TRBD2	TRBJ2-7	NA	TGCAGCGTCTTACTAGCGGGAGTTTTCTACGAGCAGTACTTC	CSVLLAGVFYEQYF
TRBV21-1	NA	TRBJ1-1	NA	TGTGCCAGCAGCAAAAGGGTTATCGGGGCAGGGGGAATGAACACTGAAGCTTTCTTT	CASSKRVIGAGGMNTEAFF
TRBV11-3	TRBD1	TRBJ1-5	few	TGTGCCAGTAAACCAGTGACAGGGATGCGCAATCAGCCCCAGCATTTT	CASKPVTGMRNQPQHF
TRBV10-3	NA	TRBJ2-3	NA	TGTGCCATCAGCGCAGGGGGGACAGATACGCAGTATTTT	CAISAGGTDTQYF
TRBV12-3/TRBV12-4	NA	TRBJ1-5	NA	TGTGCCAGCACCTACCCCGCAGGAGGCCAGCATTTT	CASTYPAGGQHF
TRBV3-1/TRBV3-2	NA	TRBJ2-1	NA	TGTGCCAGCAGCCCTCTTTCCTGGAGGGGCGCTGAGCAGTTCTTC	CASSPLSWRGAEQFF